The 10 T cell receptor beta chains below all came from one sample that was sequenced in a study of spatial heterogeneity in lung cancer. TCRdb independently ran MiXCR on the 5' RACE reads; one entry per CDR3 protein. The table shows 15,000 to 20,000 distinct CDR3 sequences, with roughly 6.2% occurring only once. Time point of the sample: sample taken at primary tumor resection. Notes on the study in general: Tracking of tumor mutation counts was seen in expanded intratumoral alpha and beta TCR counts.

For these TCRs, the target antigens are not known. The sequenced sample was lung tumor tissue, obtained at surgery. The origin of the receptors is a male donor with early-stage non-small cell lung cancer.

This clonotype appeared many times. Being off target in a library aimed at alpha chains, this beta chain has a size of little meaning. The genes are TRBV5-1 and TRBJ2-3, with D uncertain. Trimming stripped 4 bases from V and 4 bases from J, with 13 bases between. CDR3 length: 14 amino acids. Germline lookup yields CDR1 SGHRS and CDR2 YFSETQ. The CDR3 spells CASSPYMAPDTQYF. CDR3 sequence (DNA): TGCGCCAGCAGCCCGTACATGGCCCCAGATACGCAGTATTTT.

This clonotype has ten or more counts. Because the library targeted alpha chains, this beta chain is an off-target read whose size means little. This sequence joins TRBV7-2 and TRBJ2-5; 7 positions match TRBD2. This CDR3 has 15 residues. The V gene's germline CDR1 is SGHTA and CDR2 FQGNSA. J lost 2 bases, V lost 1 base, and 4 bases had no gene match. Written as DNA, the CDR3 is TGTGCCAGCAGCTTAGTGACTAGCCCACAAGAGACCCAGTACTTC. This codes for CASSLVTSPQETQYF.

This clonotype has at least ten counts. This beta chain was picked up by a library intended for alpha chains and is off target, so its count carries little meaning. The CDR3 protein is CASSQEARGREEKLFF. The CDR3 nucleotides read TGCGCCAGCAGCCAAGAAGCGCGGGGGCGAGAGGAAAAACTGTTTTTT. The rearrangement uses TRBV4-3 and TRBJ1-4, with D maybe TRBD1 (6 bases). The germline gives CDR1 LGHNA, CDR2 YSLEER. Trimming shortened V by 0 bases and J by 8 bases, and 16 bases separated the two germline ends. The CDR3 extends over 16 amino acids.

On this clonotype itself: This beta chain represents an off-target read in a library built for alpha chains; its size is of limited meaning. The chain joins TRBV12-3 or TRBV12-4 to TRBJ2-1, with a possible D match to TRBD2 (6 bases). V dropped 5 bases and J dropped 15 bases, with 26 bases sitting between them. CDR3 size: 15 residues. The CDR3 nucleotides are TGTGCCAGCAGTCCCGCTTATGGATCCCGGGAGAGGCCGTTCTTC. The encoded protein is CASSPAYGSRERPFF.

At least ten counts were recorded for this clonotype. The library was prepared for alpha chains; this beta chain is a stray read, so its frequency means little. The rearrangement uses TRBV6-5 and TRBJ1-1; no reliable D call. The CDR3 runs 15 residues. V lost 0 bases to trimming and J lost 4 bases, with 12 bases between them. Germline V lookup: CDR1 MNHEY, CDR2 SVGAGI. DNA of the CDR3: TGTGCCAGCAGTTACTCGCTTAAGGGAATCACTGAAGCTTTCTTT. Protein product: CASSYSLKGITEAFF.

Points on this clonotype: This beta chain represents an off-target read in a library built for alpha chains; its size is of limited meaning. V usage is TRBV27 and J usage is TRBJ2-2; D uncertain. The CDR3 extends over 14 amino acids. Trimming cost V 2 bases and J 7 bases, with 11 bases left between them. From germline, CDR1 is MNHEY and CDR2 SMNVEV (reference sequence). The CDR3 DNA is TGTGCCAGCAGTTTAAGCATCAAGGGCGGGGAGCTGTTTTTT. Its protein is CASSLSIKGGELFF.

This clonotype was detected many times. Within a library made for alpha chains, this beta chain is off target, and its count is uninformative. V and J are TRBV7-2 and TRBJ1-6; D remains unclear. Germline V CDR1 and CDR2: SGHTA, FQGNSA. The CDR3 is 12 amino acids. Between the trimmed V and J ends, which lost 3 bases and 10 bases, there was a span of 7 bases. The CDR3 is CASSFFGSPLHF. DNA of the CDR3: TGTGCCAGCAGCTTTTTTGGGTCACCCCTCCACTTT.

There are many counts of this clonotype. The library was built for alpha chains, so this beta chain is an off-target read and its size means little. J is TRBJ2-1 and V is TRBV10-3; 10 positions match TRBD2. The CDR3 has 14 amino acids. Germline V CDR1 and CDR2: ENHRY, SYGVKD. Germline trimming cut 6 bases from V and 6 bases from J; bases unmatched to any gene: 5. CDR3 loop: CAISPSGSPNEQFF. The CDR3 DNA reads TGTGCCATCAGCCCTAGCGGGAGTCCCAATGAGCAGTTCTTC.

Relative to its sample, this clonotype is medium-sized (0.01 to 0.1%). Because this beta chain is a stray read in a library intended to capture alpha chains, its abundance should not be given much weight. CDR3 DNA: TGTGCCTGGAGTGTACTAGCGGGAGGTCAGACCCAGTACTTC. Translating it yields CAWSVLAGGQTQYF. This rearrangement joins TRBV30 to TRBJ2-5, with 12 positions matching TRBD2. The CDR3 has 14 residues. Germline trimming cut 0 bases from V and 6 bases from J; bases unmatched to any gene: 2. CDR1 GTSNPN and CDR2 SVGIG come from the germline V gene (reference sequence).

Many counts were recorded for this clonotype. The library was built for alpha chains, so this beta chain is an off-target read and its size means little. The chain couples TRBV20-1 to TRBJ1-2, with 9 bases that match TRBD1. Germline V gives CDR1 DFQATT, CDR2 SNEGSKA (reference sequence). Trimming took 6 bases from V and 0 from J; bases not matched to a gene: 11. The CDR3 spans 16 residues. CDR3 amino acids: CSAPGQGPGANYGYTF. Written as DNA, the CDR3 is TGCAGTGCCCCGGGACAGGGCCCCGGTGCTAACTATGGCTACACCTTC.